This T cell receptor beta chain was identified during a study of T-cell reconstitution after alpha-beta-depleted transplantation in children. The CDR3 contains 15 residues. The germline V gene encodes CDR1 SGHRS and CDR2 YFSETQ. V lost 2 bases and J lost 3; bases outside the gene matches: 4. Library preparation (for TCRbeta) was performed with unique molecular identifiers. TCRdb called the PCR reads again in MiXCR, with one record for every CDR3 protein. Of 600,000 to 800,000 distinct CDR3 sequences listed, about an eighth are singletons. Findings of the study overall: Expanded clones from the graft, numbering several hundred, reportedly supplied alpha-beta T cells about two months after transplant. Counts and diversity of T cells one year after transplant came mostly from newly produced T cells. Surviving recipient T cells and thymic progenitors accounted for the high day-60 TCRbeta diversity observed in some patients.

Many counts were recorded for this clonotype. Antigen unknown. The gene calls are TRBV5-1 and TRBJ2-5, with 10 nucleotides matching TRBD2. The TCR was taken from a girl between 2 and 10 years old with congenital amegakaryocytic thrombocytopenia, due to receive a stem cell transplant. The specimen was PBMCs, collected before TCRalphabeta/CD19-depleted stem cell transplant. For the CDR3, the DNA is TGCGCCAGCAGCTTCGGGCTAGCGGGAGAAGAGACCCAGTACTTC. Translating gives CASSFGLAGEETQYF. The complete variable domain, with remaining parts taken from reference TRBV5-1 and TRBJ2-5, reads KAGVTQTPRYLIKTRGQQVTLSCSPISGHRSVSWYQQTPGQGLQFLFEYFSETQRNKGNFPGRFSGRQFSNSRSEMNVSTLELGDSALYLCASSFGLAGEETQYFGPGTRLLVL.